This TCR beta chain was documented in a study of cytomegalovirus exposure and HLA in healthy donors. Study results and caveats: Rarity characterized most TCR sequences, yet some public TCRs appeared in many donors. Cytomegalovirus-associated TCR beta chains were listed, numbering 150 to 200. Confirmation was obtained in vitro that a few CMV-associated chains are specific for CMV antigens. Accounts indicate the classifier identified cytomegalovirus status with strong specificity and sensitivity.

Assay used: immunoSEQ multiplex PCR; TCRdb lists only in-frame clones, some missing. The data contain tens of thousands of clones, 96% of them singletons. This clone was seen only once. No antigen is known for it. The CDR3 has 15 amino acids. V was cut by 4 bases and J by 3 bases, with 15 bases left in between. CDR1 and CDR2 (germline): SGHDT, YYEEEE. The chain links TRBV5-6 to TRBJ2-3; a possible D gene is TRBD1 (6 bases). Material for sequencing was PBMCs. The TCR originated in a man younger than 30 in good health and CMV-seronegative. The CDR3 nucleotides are TGTGCCAGCAGCGCGACAGGTGGAGGTACAGATACGCAGTATTTT. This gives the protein CASSATGGGTDTQYF.